The 18 T cell receptor beta chains listed next were all sequenced from one sample in a study of blood T cell repertoires in COVID-19. The repertoire was sequenced with immunoSEQ multiplex PCR; TCRdb's copy has only in-frame clones and lacks some. The data contain hundreds of thousands of clones, 65% to 85% of them singletons. Sequences were obtained from PBMCs or T cells enriched from blood (not recorded which). The receptors shown here come from an older woman who had recovered from COVID-19.

This clone was counted only a few times. The gene calls are TRBV25-1 and TRBJ1-6; TRBD1 aligns across 10 bases. The CDR3 covers 15 residues. CDR1 and CDR2 (germline): MGHDK, SYGVNS. With V trimmed by 5 bases and J by 9 bases, 7 bases remained unmatched. CDR3 residues: CASSSPGQGSSPLHF. The CDR3 DNA reads as TGTGCCAGCAGTTCCCCGGGACAGGGGAGTTCACCCCTCCACTTT. The full variable domain, with the rest looked up from reference TRBV25-1 and TRBJ1-6, is EADIYQTPRYLVIGTGKKITLECSQTMGHDKMYWYQQDPGMELHLIHYSYGVNSTEKGDLSSESTVSRIRTEHFPLTLESARPSHTSQYLCASSSPGQGSSPLHFGNGTRLTVT.

The chain recombines TRBV4-2 with TRBJ1-2, with D possibly matching TRBD1 (6 bases). The V gene lost 1 base and the J gene lost 6 bases, with 12 bases spanning the gap. CDR3 length: 14 amino acids. Per germline, CDR1 LGHNA and CDR2 YNFKEQ. The CDR3 reads CASSQAVTGHGYTF. CDR3 DNA: TGTGCCAGCAGCCAAGCCGTGACAGGCCATGGCTACACCTTC.

The chain uses TRBV7-2 and TRBJ1-6; D gene unclear. The germline gives CDR1 SGHTA, CDR2 FQGNSA. The CDR3 runs 15 residues. V was pared by 1 base and J by 7 bases, with 11 bases between. CDR3: CASSLVGRQNSPLHF. The CDR3 DNA reads as TGTGCCAGCAGCTTAGTTGGCCGACAAAATTCACCCCTCCACTTT.

V usage is TRBV5-1 and J usage is TRBJ2-2; TRBD1 might be the D (6 bases). Germline V lookup: CDR1 SGHRS, CDR2 YFSETQ. Trimming took 3 bases from V and 5 from J, leaving 11 bases between them. The CDR3 is 14 residues long. The CDR3 bases are TGCGCCAGCAGCTCCGGGACAAATACCGGGGAGCTGTTTTTT. Encoded protein: CASSSGTNTGELFF.

This chain uses TRBV18 with TRBJ2-3, with D maybe TRBD1 (5 bases). The CDR3 runs 15 residues. Germline V gene lookup returns CDR1 KGHSH and CDR2 LQKENI. V gave up 6 bases and J gave up 3 bases, with 16 bases separating them. The CDR3 DNA reads as TGTGCCAGCTCCCCCTCGTGGCAGGGTACAGATACGCAGTATTTT. Amino acids: CASSPSWQGTDTQYF.

The V gene is TRBV14, the J gene TRBJ1-5, with TRBD1 matching over 7 bases. The germline gives CDR1 SGHDN, CDR2 FVKESK. The V gene end was trimmed by 1 base and the J gene end by 5 bases; junction bases not matched to a gene: 2. The CDR3 sequence is 14 residues long. CDR3 sequence reads: CASSQVGGDQPQHF. As DNA, the CDR3 is TGTGCCAGCAGCCAAGTAGGGGGCGATCAGCCCCAGCATTTT.

V and J are TRBV19 and TRBJ1-1; D is uncertain. Trimming took off 3 bases at V and 3 bases at J, with 17 bases between the two ends. The CDR3 runs 16 residues. Per germline, CDR1 LNHDA and CDR2 SQIVND (reference sequence). CDR3 loop: CASSIGRWATDTEAFF. The DNA for the CDR3 is TGTGCCAGTAGTATTGGGAGGTGGGCGACCGACACTGAAGCTTTCTTT.

CDR3 DNA sequence: TGTGCCAGCAGAAGCCCGGCGGGAGGGTATGGCTACACCTTC. Its translation is CASRSPAGGYGYTF. V and J are TRBV5-6 and TRBJ1-2; no clear D gene. Germline V lookup: CDR1 SGHDT, CDR2 YYEEEE. Trimming removed 5 bases at V and 5 bases at J, with 16 bases between. CDR3 length: 14 residues.

V and J are TRBV7-9 and TRBJ1-4; D call uncertain. Looked up from germline, CDR1 is SEHNR and CDR2 is FQNEAQ (reference sequence). CDR3 length: 16 residues. V was cut by 5 bases and J by 0 bases, with 13 bases left in between. The CDR3 coding sequence is TGTGCCAGCAGCCCATCCGGTTTCGCAACTAATGAAAAACTGTTTTTT. Protein product: CASSPSGFATNEKLFF.

This clone was detected only once. The chain has TRBV7-6 and TRBJ1-4; maybe TRBD1 (6 bases). The CDR3 covers 15 residues. Trimming left V 5 bases short and J 10 bases short, with 20 bases between. Germline V lookup: CDR1 SGHVS, CDR2 FNYEAQ. CDR3 region: CASSGEQGIIGKLFF. CDR3 in DNA: TGTGCCAGCAGCGGAGAACAGGGAATAATTGGAAAACTGTTTTTT. The full variable domain, with the rest looked up from reference TRBV7-6 and TRBJ1-4, is GAGVSQSPRYKVTKRGQDVALRCDPISGHVSLYWYRQALGQGPEFLTYFNYEAQQDKSGLPNDRFSAERPEGSISTLTIQRTEQRDSAMYRCASSGEQGIIGKLFFGSGTQLSVL.

This chain uses TRBV6-2 or TRBV6-3 with TRBJ2-7; TRBD2 agrees at 8 bases. CDR1 and CDR2 (germline): MNHEY, SVGEGT. This CDR3 is built from 15 residues. The V gene end was trimmed by 4 bases and the J gene end by 2 bases; junction bases not matched to a gene: 7. The CDR3 protein is CASSSGRGATYEQYF. DNA of the CDR3: TGTGCCAGCAGTTCCGGGCGGGGGGCGACCTACGAGCAGTACTTC.

This sequence joins TRBV5-4 and TRBJ2-5; 8 bases are a match to TRBD2. CDR3 length equals 16 residues. Looked up from germline, CDR1 is SGHNT and CDR2 is YYREEE (reference sequence). J lost 4 bases, V lost 0 bases, and 8 bases had no gene match. CDR3 protein: CASSLAWRGARETQYF. For the CDR3, the DNA is TGTGCCAGCAGCTTGGCTTGGCGGGGGGCGAGAGAGACCCAGTACTTC.

The chain carries TRBV9 and TRBJ2-7, with TRBD1 matching 8 bases. Trimming at V came to 1 base and at J to 5 bases, leaving 11 bases not matched to a gene. This CDR3 is built from 16 residues. Germline loops: CDR1 SGDLS, CDR2 YYNGEE. The CDR3 nucleotides read TGTGCCAGCAGCGTAATCCTCGGACAGGGTGTCGACGAGCAGTACTTC. Amino acids: CASSVILGQGVDEQYF.

The chain recombines TRBV2 with TRBJ1-1; TRBD1 matches at 11 bases. Germline CDR1 reads SNHLY; CDR2 reads FYNNEI. Trimming took 4 bases from V and 8 from J; bases not matched to a gene: 0. CDR3 length: 12 amino acids. For the CDR3, the DNA is TGTGCCAGCAGTGGGGACAGGGGGGAAGCTTTCTTT. This gives the protein CASSGDRGEAFF.

The chain joins TRBV4-3 to TRBJ1-3, with D tentatively TRBD1 (5 bases). This CDR3 has 15 residues. Germline CDR1 is LGHNA and CDR2 is YSLEER. V dropped 4 bases and J dropped 0 bases, with 10 bases sitting between them. The CDR3 sequence: CASSRLQDSGNTIYF. In DNA form, the CDR3 reads TGCGCCAGCAGCCGCTTACAGGACTCTGGAAACACCATATATTTT.

In this sample, this clone turned up a few times. CDR3 bases: TGTGCCAGCAGTTCCAGTCTAGCGGGGAATCACGAGCAGTACTTC. It specifies CASSSSLAGNHEQYF. This sequence joins TRBV6-2 or TRBV6-3 and TRBJ2-7; TRBD2 matches at 9 bases. The germline CDR1 and CDR2 sequences are MNHEY and SVGEGT. The CDR3 covers 15 residues. V dropped 4 bases and J dropped 5; count of bases not matched to a gene: 9.

The V and J genes are TRBV29-1 and TRBJ1-2, with TRBD1 identical over 9 bases. V dropped 2 bases and J dropped 0; count of bases not matched to a gene: 7. This CDR3 is 16 amino acids long. Per the germline V gene, CDR1 is SQVTM and CDR2 is ANQGSEA. CDR3 amino acids: CSVEKGQGPANYGYTF. In nucleotides, the CDR3 is TGCAGCGTTGAAAAGGGACAGGGACCCGCTAACTATGGCTACACCTTC.

The chain combines TRBV11-3 with TRBJ2-7, with TRBD2 matching over 15 bases. The CDR3 is 16 amino acids. The germline CDR1 and CDR2 sequences are SGHNT and YENEEA. Trimming took 5 bases from V and 4 from J; bases not matched to a gene: 6. In DNA form, the CDR3 reads TGTGCCAGCAGCCCAGGGACTAGCGGGAGGCCTTACGAGCAGTACTTC. Its translation: CASSPGTSGRPYEQYF.